The 32 T cell receptor beta chains below come from one sample, sequenced in a study of hypomethylating agent response in myelodysplastic syndrome. Repertoires were generated with immunoSEQ multiplex PCR, while TCRdb's copy carries only in-frame clones and drops some. The sample yields 1,500 to 2,000 clones, around nine tenths seen once. Here the sequenced sample was bone marrow, taken before or after starting hypomethylating agent treatment for myelodysplastic syndrome (not recorded which). The source of these receptors is a human donor with myelodysplastic syndrome.

The chain couples TRBV7-2 to TRBJ1-5; D is unclear. Germline CDR1 is SGHTA and CDR2 is FQGNSA. V was pared by 5 bases and J by 2 bases, with 13 bases between. The length of the CDR3 is 15 residues. CDR3 loop: CASSIDLSGNQPQHF. Here the CDR3 DNA reads TGTGCCAGCAGCATTGATCTTTCAGGCAATCAGCCCCAGCATTTT.

The chain joins TRBV6-1 to TRBJ2-7, with 7 nucleotides matching TRBD2. The germline gives CDR1 MNHNS, CDR2 SASEGT. This CDR3 has 15 amino acids. V gave up 2 bases and J gave up 3 bases; unmatched junction bases: 7. The CDR3 spells CASSEIGGEDYEQYF. In DNA form, the CDR3 reads TGTGCCAGCAGTGAAATTGGGGGGGAGGACTACGAGCAGTACTTC.

The chain is built from TRBV7-6 and TRBJ2-5; 7 bases match TRBD2. The CDR3 spans 15 residues. The ends lost 2 bases at V and 5 bases at J; junction bases unmatched: 8. The germline gives CDR1 SGHVS, CDR2 FNYEAQ. CDR3 loop: CASSLSGIGGETQYF. CDR3 DNA: TGTGCCAGCAGCTTAAGCGGGATCGGGGGGGAGACCCAGTACTTC.

The chain has TRBV2 and TRBJ2-3, with 10 bases that match TRBD2. This CDR3 is 13 amino acids long. Looked up from germline, CDR1 is SNHLY and CDR2 is FYNNEI. Trimming cost V 1 base and J 10 bases; bases outside gene matches: 2. CDR3 in DNA: TGTGCCAGCAGTGAAGTACTAGCGGGGCCGCAGTATTTT. Translation: CASSEVLAGPQYF.

This sequence joins TRBV19 and TRBJ1-1; D may be TRBD1 (6 bases). This CDR3 comprises 16 residues. The germline V gene has CDR1 LNHDA and CDR2 SQIVND (reference sequence). V was pared by 7 bases and J by 2 bases, with 20 bases between. This CDR3 reads CASTVIGQGINTEAFF. DNA of the CDR3: TGTGCCAGTACTGTCATCGGGCAGGGGATTAACACTGAAGCTTTCTTT.

This clone has a single count. CDR3: CARDGGGTDTQYF. The CDR3 nucleotides read TGTGCTCGGGACGGGGGGGGCACAGATACGCAGTATTTT. The chain links TRBV30 to TRBJ2-3; 8 nucleotides match TRBD2. The germline V gene encodes CDR1 GTSNPN and CDR2 SVGIG (reference sequence). The CDR3 has 13 residues.

The CDR3, as DNA: TGTGCCAGCAGCCCCGGGGGACAGGGCGTGAACACTGAAGCTTTCTTT. Translation gives CASSPGGQGVNTEAFF. The chain links TRBV7-9 to TRBJ1-1, with 9 positions matching TRBD1. Germline CDR1 is SEHNR and CDR2 is FQNEAQ (reference sequence). J lost 0 bases, V lost 5 bases, and 7 bases had no gene match. This CDR3 spans 16 amino acids.

A single count supports this clone. This chain connects TRBV10-3 to TRBJ2-5; 13 bases match TRBD2. Germline V gene lookup returns CDR1 ENHRY and CDR2 SYGVKD. J was trimmed by 4 bases and V by 4 bases; bases with no gene match: 9. The CDR3 has 17 amino acids. The chain's CDR3 is CAISGPGLAGVGETQYF. For the CDR3, the DNA is TGTGCCATCAGTGGGCCCGGACTAGCGGGAGTGGGAGAGACCCAGTACTTC.

This clone is large. The V call is TRBV9, the J call TRBJ2-1; weak D call: TRBD2 (5 bases). V shed 0 bases and J shed 8 bases, with 15 bases lying between them. The CDR3 runs 15 residues. Germline V gene sequence: CDR1 SGDLS, CDR2 YYNGEE. The CDR3 DNA is TGTGCCAGCAGCGTAGGAAGCGGCCCTAGGGATGAGCAGTTCTTC. Translation gives CASSVGSGPRDEQFF.

The chain links TRBV18 to TRBJ1-5; tentative D call: TRBD1 (5 bases). There are 15 residues in the CDR3. Between the trimmed V and J ends, which lost 1 base and 0 bases, there was a span of 7 bases. Per the germline V gene, CDR1 is KGHSH and CDR2 is LQKENI. CDR3 sequence reads: CASSPRGDSNQPQHF. CDR3 nucleotides: TGTGCCAGCTCACCACGGGGGGATAGCAATCAGCCCCAGCATTTT.

This rearrangement joins TRBV6-5 to TRBJ2-5; D is unresolved. Germline CDR1 and CDR2: MNHEY and SVGAGI. V was clipped by 5 bases and J by 1 base, with 2 bases between them. The CDR3 has 11 residues. CDR3 DNA sequence: TGTGCCAGCAGTACCCAAGAGACCCAGTACTTC. The encoded protein is CASSTQETQYF.

The CDR3 DNA reads TGCGCCAGCAGCGTGGAGCGCCCCACAGATACGCAGTATTTT. It translates to CASSVERPTDTQYF. The chain has TRBV5-1 and TRBJ2-3; D is unresolved. V was clipped by 4 bases and J by 2 bases, with 11 bases between them. The length of the CDR3 is 14 residues. From germline, CDR1 is SGHRS and CDR2 YFSETQ.

The genes are TRBV5-1 and TRBJ2-5; TRBD2 matches 11 bases. Germline lookup yields CDR1 SGHRS and CDR2 YFSETQ. Trimming cost V 0 bases and J 3 bases; bases outside gene matches: 16. The CDR3 has 20 residues. The CDR3 here is CASSLGLGLAGPPREETQYF. In nucleotides, the CDR3 is TGCGCCAGCAGCTTGGGCCTTGGACTAGCGGGCCCCCCCAGGGAAGAGACCCAGTACTTC.

The CDR3 DNA is TGTGCCAGTACTCAACAGGGGGCGTGGGAAGCTTTCTTT. Translation gives CASTQQGAWEAFF. The chain carries TRBV19 and TRBJ1-1; 9 nucleotides match TRBD1. Germline V gives CDR1 LNHDA, CDR2 SQIVND (reference sequence). CDR3 size: 13 residues. The junction had 8 bases not matched to a gene; V was cut back by 7 bases and J by 8 bases.

This clone showed up just a few times. The chain uses TRBV2 and TRBJ1-5; D may be TRBD1 (6 bases). Germline assignment: CDR1 SNHLY and CDR2 FYNNEI. V was trimmed by 7 bases and J by 5 bases, leaving 18 bases between them. The CDR3 runs 15 residues. CDR3 DNA: TGTGCCAGCAAAGGGGGAGGCGGCAGGGATCAGCCCCAGCATTTT. Its translation: CASKGGGGRDQPQHF.

The chain is built from TRBV27 and TRBJ2-7; possibly TRBD1 for D (6 bases). The CDR3 runs to 16 residues. Germline CDR1 and CDR2: MNHEY and SMNVEV (reference sequence). V was pared by 0 bases and J by 7 bases, with 19 bases between. CDR3 in amino acids: CASSLSKVQGPGEQYF. The CDR3, as DNA: TGTGCCAGCAGTTTATCGAAGGTCCAGGGGCCAGGGGAGCAGTACTTC.

J is TRBJ2-5 and V is TRBV18; 10 bases are a match to TRBD2. The CDR3 is 16 residues long. Germline V gene lookup returns CDR1 KGHSH and CDR2 LQKENI. V lost 5 bases to trimming and J lost 1 base; unmatched junction nucleotides: 7. Here the CDR3 DNA reads TGTGCCAGCTCAAGACGGATAGCGGGAGGCCAAGAGACCCAGTACTTC. Residues: CASSRRIAGGQETQYF. Full variable domain (remainder filled in from reference TRBV18 and TRBJ2-5): NAGVMQNPRHLVRRRGQEARLRCSPMKGHSHVYWYRQLPEEGLKFMVYLQKENIIDESGMPKERFSAEFPKEGPSILRIQQVVRGDSAAYFCASSRRIAGGQETQYFGPGTRLLVL.

The gene calls are TRBV7-9 and TRBJ2-2; no reliable D call. CDR1 is SEHNR and CDR2 is FQNEAQ in the germline V gene (reference sequence). Trimming took 2 bases from V and 7 from J, leaving 14 bases between them. This CDR3 is 15 amino acids long. The CDR3 reads CASSLFRRKGGELFF. CDR3 DNA: TGTGCCAGCAGCTTATTCAGGAGAAAGGGCGGGGAGCTGTTTTTT. Complete variable domain (other parts from reference TRBV7-9 and TRBJ2-2): DTGVSQNPRHKITKRGQNVTFRCDPISEHNRLYWYRQTLGQGPEFLTYFQNEAQLEKSRLLSDRFSAERPKGSFSTLEIQRTEQGDSAMYLCASSLFRRKGGELFFGEGSRLTVL.

The genes are TRBV6-6 and TRBJ2-7; D remains unclear. Trimming stripped 5 bases from V and 4 bases from J, with 6 bases between. The CDR3 extends over 11 amino acids. Looked up from germline, CDR1 is MNHNY and CDR2 is SVGAGI (reference sequence). CDR3 coding DNA: TGTGCCAGCAGTCAAAGATACGAGCAGTACTTC. Translated: CASSQRYEQYF.

The chain recombines TRBV9 with TRBJ2-7; maybe TRBD1 (5 bases). The V gene's germline CDR1 is SGDLS and CDR2 YYNGEE. Trimming cost V 0 bases and J 2 bases, with 9 bases left between them. The CDR3 consists of 14 residues. CDR3 sequence: CASSVGQGTYEQYF. Here the CDR3 DNA reads TGTGCCAGCAGCGTAGGGCAGGGAACCTACGAGCAGTACTTC. The full variable domain, its missing parts supplied by reference TRBV9 and TRBJ2-7, is DSGVTQTPKHLITATGQRVTLRCSPRSGDLSVYWYQQSLDQGLQFLIQYYNGEERAKGNILERFSAQQFPDLHSELNLSSLELGDSALYFCASSVGQGTYEQYFGPGTRLTVT.

This clone was recorded a few times. The chain joins TRBV5-1 to TRBJ2-7; maybe TRBD1 (6 bases). This CDR3 contains 13 residues. The germline gives CDR1 SGHRS, CDR2 YFSETQ. The V and J ends lost 4 bases and 3 bases respectively, with 11 bases between them. The CDR3 DNA reads TGCGCCAGCAGCCCGACAGGACGCTACGAGCAGTACTTC. Translation: CASSPTGRYEQYF. Full variable domain (outside the CDR3, taken from reference TRBV5-1 and TRBJ2-7): KAGVTQTPRYLIKTRGQQVTLSCSPISGHRSVSWYQQTPGQGLQFLFEYFSETQRNKGNFPGRFSGRQFSNSRSEMNVSTLELGDSALYLCASSPTGRYEQYFGPGTRLTVT.

The V gene is TRBV28, the J gene TRBJ2-5, with D possibly being TRBD2 (5 bases). Germline V gives CDR1 MDHEN, CDR2 SYDVKM. The CDR3 extends over 15 amino acids. V was clipped by 5 bases and J by 3 bases, with 16 bases between them. The CDR3 DNA follows: TGTGCCAGCAGTCCCCGGGATCTCAGGAAAGAGACCCAGTACTTC. Encoded protein: CASSPRDLRKETQYF.

The chain links TRBV6-7 to TRBJ2-5; the D is unclear. TRBV6-7 belongs to the ORF category, with a function that is uncertain. The germline V and J ends were trimmed by 0 bases and 11 bases, with 10 bases remaining between them. The CDR3 has 12 amino acids. CDR3: CASSYSDCPQYF. CDR3 nucleotides: TGTGCCAGCAGTTACTCTGATTGCCCGCAGTACTTC.

V is TRBV7-9 and J is TRBJ2-7; no clear D gene. Trimming cost V 0 bases and J 3 bases, with 9 bases left between them. Looked up from germline, CDR1 is SEHNR and CDR2 is FQNEAQ (reference sequence). The CDR3 has 14 residues. The CDR3 region has the DNA TGTGCCAGCAGCTTAGCTAGCCCCTACTACGAGCAGTACTTC. It is translated as CASSLASPYYEQYF.

This chain links TRBV7-9 with TRBJ2-2; 7 bases map to TRBD1. Germline V lookup: CDR1 SEHNR, CDR2 FQNEAQ (reference sequence). The V gene end was trimmed by 1 base and the J gene end by 3 bases; junction bases not matched to a gene: 11. CDR3 length equals 18 residues. The CDR3 DNA reads TGTGCCAGCAGCTTAGATATTCCGGGACAGCCTTACACCGGGGAGCTGTTTTTT. Translation: CASSLDIPGQPYTGELFF.

V usage is TRBV18 and J usage is TRBJ2-7; D possibly corresponds to TRBD2 (5 bases). Germline V gene data show CDR1 as KGHSH and CDR2 as LQKENI. The CDR3 covers 15 residues. The V gene lost 0 bases and the J gene lost 3 bases, with 12 bases spanning the gap. CDR3 DNA: TGTGCCAGCTCACCACCGGACTTTAGACTCTACGAGCAGTACTTC. It yields the protein CASSPPDFRLYEQYF. The full variable domain, in which reference TRBV18 and TRBJ2-7 provide the parts outside the CDR3, is NAGVMQNPRHLVRRRGQEARLRCSPMKGHSHVYWYRQLPEEGLKFMVYLQKENIIDESGMPKERFSAEFPKEGPSILRIQQVVRGDSAAYFCASSPPDFRLYEQYFGPGTRLTVT.

The chain links TRBV18 to TRBJ2-1; D perhaps matches TRBD1 (5 bases). Deletions cut 4 bases from V and 6 bases from J, with 10 bases between. Germline lookup yields CDR1 KGHSH and CDR2 LQKENI. The CDR3 spans 13 residues. The CDR3 region has the DNA TGTGCCAGCTCACTTAACAGGCTCAATGAGCAGTTCTTC. Translating gives CASSLNRLNEQFF.

This chain links TRBV5-6 with TRBJ2-1; D is tentatively TRBD1 or TRBD2 (5 bases each). CDR3 length: 16 amino acids. Trimming took off 1 base at V and 8 bases at J, with 19 bases between the two ends. The germline CDR1 and CDR2 sequences are SGHDT and YYEEEE. CDR3 coding DNA: TGTGCCAGCAGCTTGCTCGGGGCTTCGGTGGTCCATGAGCAGTTCTTC. Its protein is CASSLLGASVVHEQFF.

The gene calls are TRBV10-3 and TRBJ1-1, with D possibly being TRBD1 (5 bases). Germline V gene lookup returns CDR1 ENHRY and CDR2 SYGVKD. There are 13 residues in the CDR3. Trimming stripped 4 bases from V and 1 base from J, with 7 bases between. The CDR3 region is CAISVGGNTEAFF. The DNA for the CDR3 is TGTGCCATCAGTGTTGGGGGGAACACTGAAGCTTTCTTT.

The chain employs TRBV6-4 and TRBJ2-1; 14 bases align to TRBD2. Germline V gene lookup returns CDR1 MRHNA and CDR2 SNTAGT. V shed 4 bases and J 0 bases; nucleotides not matched to a gene: 8. The length of the CDR3 is 19 residues. The CDR3 sequence: CASSVGTSGSRSSYNEQFF. For the CDR3, the DNA is TGTGCCAGCAGTGTAGGGACTAGCGGGAGCCGTAGCTCCTACAATGAGCAGTTCTTC.

This clone was found a few times. The chain employs TRBV28 and TRBJ1-1, with D maybe TRBD1 (6 bases). CDR3 size: 14 residues. The germline V gene encodes CDR1 MDHEN and CDR2 SYDVKM. V was cut by 7 bases and J by 6 bases, with 18 bases left in between. CDR3 in DNA: TGTGCCAGCAACCCGGCCACAGGGTTTTCTGAAGCTTTCTTT. Protein product: CASNPATGFSEAFF.

V gene TRBV6-6 combines with J gene TRBJ2-1; D unresolved. CDR1 and CDR2 (germline): MNHNY, SVGAGI (reference sequence). Trimming stripped 0 bases from V and 0 bases from J, with 9 bases between. CDR3 length equals 16 residues. In nucleotides, the CDR3 is TGTGCCAGCAGTTACTCGATCCGCCTCTCCTACAATGAGCAGTTCTTC. Amino acid sequence: CASSYSIRLSYNEQFF.